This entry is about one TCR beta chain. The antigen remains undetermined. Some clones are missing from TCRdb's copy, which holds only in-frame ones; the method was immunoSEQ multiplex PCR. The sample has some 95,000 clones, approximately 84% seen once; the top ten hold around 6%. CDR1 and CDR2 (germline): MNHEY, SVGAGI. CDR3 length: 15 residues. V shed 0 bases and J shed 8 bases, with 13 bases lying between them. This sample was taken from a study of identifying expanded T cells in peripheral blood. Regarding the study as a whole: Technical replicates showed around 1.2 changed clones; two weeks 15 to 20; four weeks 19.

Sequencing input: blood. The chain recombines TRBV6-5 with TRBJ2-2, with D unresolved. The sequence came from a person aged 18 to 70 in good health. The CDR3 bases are TGTGCCAGCAGTTACTCGGTTGTCCAGAGTGGGGAGCTGTTTTTT. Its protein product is CASSYSVVQSGELFF.